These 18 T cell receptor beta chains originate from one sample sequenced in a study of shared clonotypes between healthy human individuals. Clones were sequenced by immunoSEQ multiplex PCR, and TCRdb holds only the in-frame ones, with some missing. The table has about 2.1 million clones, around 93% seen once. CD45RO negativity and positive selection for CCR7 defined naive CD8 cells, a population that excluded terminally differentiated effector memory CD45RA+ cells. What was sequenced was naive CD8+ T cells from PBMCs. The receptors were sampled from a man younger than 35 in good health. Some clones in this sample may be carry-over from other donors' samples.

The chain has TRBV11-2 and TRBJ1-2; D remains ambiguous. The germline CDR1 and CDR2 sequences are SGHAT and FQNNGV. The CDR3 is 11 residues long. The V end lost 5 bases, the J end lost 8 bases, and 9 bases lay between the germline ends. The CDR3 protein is CASSHGFGYTF. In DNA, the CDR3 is TGTGCCAGCAGCCACGGGTTCGGCTACACCTTC. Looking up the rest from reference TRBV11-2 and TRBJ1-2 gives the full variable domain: EAGVAQSPRYKIIEKRQSVAFWCNPISGHATLYWYQQILGQGPKLLIQFQNNGVVDDSQLPKDRFSAERLKGVDSTLKIQPAKLEDSAVYLCASSHGFGYTFGSGTRLTVV.

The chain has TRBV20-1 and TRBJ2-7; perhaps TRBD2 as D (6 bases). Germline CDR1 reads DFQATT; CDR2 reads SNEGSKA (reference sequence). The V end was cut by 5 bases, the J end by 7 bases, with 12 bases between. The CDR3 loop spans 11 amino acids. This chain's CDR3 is CSAWEVGEQYF. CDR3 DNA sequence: TGCAGTGCTTGGGAGGTGGGGGAGCAGTACTTC.

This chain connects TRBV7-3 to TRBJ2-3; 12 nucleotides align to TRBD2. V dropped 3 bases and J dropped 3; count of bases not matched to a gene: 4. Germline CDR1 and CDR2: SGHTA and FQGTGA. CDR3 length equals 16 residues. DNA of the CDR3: TGTGCCAGCAGCTTCCTAGCGGGAGGGGGTACAGATACGCAGTATTTT. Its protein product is CASSFLAGGGTDTQYF. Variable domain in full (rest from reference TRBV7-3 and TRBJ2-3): GAGVSQTPSNKVTEKGKYVELRCDPISGHTALYWYRQSLGQGPEFLIYFQGTGAADDSGLPNDRFFAVRPEGSVSTLKIQRTERGDSAVYLCASSFLAGGGTDTQYFGPGTRLTVL.

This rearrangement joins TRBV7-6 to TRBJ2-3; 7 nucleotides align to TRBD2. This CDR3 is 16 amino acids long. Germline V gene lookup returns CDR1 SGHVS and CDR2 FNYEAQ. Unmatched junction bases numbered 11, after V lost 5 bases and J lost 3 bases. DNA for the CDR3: TGTGCCAGCAGCGTCCTTAGCCCTAGCGGTACAGATACGCAGTATTTT. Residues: CASSVLSPSGTDTQYF. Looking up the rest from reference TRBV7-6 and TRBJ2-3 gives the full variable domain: GAGVSQSPRYKVTKRGQDVALRCDPISGHVSLYWYRQALGQGPEFLTYFNYEAQQDKSGLPNDRFSAERPEGSISTLTIQRTEQRDSAMYRCASSVLSPSGTDTQYFGPGTRLTVL.

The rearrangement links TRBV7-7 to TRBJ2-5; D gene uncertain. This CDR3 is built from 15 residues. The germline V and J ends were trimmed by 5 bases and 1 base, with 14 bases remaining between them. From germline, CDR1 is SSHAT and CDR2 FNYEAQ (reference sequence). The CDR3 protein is CASSPSIGSQETQYF. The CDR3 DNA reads TGTGCCAGCAGCCCGTCCATCGGGTCCCAAGAGACCCAGTACTTC.

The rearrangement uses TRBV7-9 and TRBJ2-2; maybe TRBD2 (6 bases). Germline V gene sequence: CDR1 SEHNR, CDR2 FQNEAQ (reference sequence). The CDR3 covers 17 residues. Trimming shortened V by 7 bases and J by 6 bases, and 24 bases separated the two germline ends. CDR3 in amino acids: CASIGDSGPIKAGELFF. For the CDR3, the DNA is TGTGCCAGCATCGGGGACTCCGGGCCCATAAAGGCCGGGGAGCTGTTTTTT.

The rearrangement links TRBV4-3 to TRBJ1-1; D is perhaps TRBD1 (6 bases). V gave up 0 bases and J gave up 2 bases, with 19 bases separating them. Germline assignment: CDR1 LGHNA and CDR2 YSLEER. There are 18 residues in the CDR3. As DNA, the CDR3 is TGCGCCAGCAGCCAAGATATAGTGGACAGCTACCCTAACACTGAAGCTTTCTTT. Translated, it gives CASSQDIVDSYPNTEAFF.

CDR3 sequence: CASSVEGRGLANTGELFF. Written as DNA, the CDR3 is TGTGCCAGCAGCGTAGAGGGCAGGGGGCTCGCGAACACCGGGGAGCTGTTTTTT. This rearrangement joins TRBV9 to TRBJ2-2; 8 nucleotides agree with TRBD1. CDR1 and CDR2 (germline): SGDLS, YYNGEE. V shed 0 bases and J 0 bases; nucleotides not matched to a gene: 7. The CDR3 totals 18 residues.

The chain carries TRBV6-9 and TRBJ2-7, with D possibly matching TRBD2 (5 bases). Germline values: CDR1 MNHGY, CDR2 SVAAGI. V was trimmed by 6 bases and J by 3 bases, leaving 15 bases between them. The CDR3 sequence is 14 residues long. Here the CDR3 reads CASRFDYPSYEQYF. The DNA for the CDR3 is TGTGCCAGCAGATTTGACTATCCCAGCTACGAGCAGTACTTC.

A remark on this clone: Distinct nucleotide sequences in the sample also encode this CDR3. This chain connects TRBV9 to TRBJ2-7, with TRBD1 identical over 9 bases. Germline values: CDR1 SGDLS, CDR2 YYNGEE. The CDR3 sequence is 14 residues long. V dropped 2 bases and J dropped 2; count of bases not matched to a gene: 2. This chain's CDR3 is CASSVGDRAYEQYF. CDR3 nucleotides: TGTGCCAGCAGCGTGGGGGACAGGGCCTACGAGCAGTACTTC.

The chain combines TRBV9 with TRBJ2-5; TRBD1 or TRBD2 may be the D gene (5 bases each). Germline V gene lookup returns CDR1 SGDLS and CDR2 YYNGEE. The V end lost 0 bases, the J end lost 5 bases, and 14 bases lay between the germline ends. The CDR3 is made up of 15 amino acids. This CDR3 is CASSVGPGPGETQYF. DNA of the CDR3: TGTGCCAGCAGCGTAGGTCCAGGGCCGGGGGAGACCCAGTACTTC.

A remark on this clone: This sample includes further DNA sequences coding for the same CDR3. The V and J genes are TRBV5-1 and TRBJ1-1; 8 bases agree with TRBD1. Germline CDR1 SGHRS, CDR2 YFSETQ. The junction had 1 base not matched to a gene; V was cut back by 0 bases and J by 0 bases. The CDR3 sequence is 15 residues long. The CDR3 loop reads CASSLGQGMNTEAFF. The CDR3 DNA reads TGCGCCAGCAGCTTGGGACAGGGGATGAACACTGAAGCTTTCTTT.

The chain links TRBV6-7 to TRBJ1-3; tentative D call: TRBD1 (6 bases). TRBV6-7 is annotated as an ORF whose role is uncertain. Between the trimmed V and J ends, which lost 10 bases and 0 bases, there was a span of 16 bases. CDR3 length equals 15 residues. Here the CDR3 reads CATQIQGNSGNTIYF. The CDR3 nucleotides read TGTGCCACTCAAATACAGGGCAACTCTGGAAACACCATATATTTT.

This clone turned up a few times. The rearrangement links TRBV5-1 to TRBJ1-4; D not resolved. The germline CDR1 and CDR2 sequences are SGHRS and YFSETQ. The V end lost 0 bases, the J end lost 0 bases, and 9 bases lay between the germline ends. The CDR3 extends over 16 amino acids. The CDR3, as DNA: TGCGCCAGCAGCTTGGGATTGGAGGCAACTAATGAAAAACTGTTTTTT. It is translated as CASSLGLEATNEKLFF.

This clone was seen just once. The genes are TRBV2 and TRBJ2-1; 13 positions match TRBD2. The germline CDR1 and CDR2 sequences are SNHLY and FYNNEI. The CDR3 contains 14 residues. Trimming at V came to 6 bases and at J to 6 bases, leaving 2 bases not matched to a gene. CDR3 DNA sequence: TGTGCCAGCAGGAGACTAGCGGGGGGCAATGAGCAGTTCTTC. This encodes CASRRLAGGNEQFF.

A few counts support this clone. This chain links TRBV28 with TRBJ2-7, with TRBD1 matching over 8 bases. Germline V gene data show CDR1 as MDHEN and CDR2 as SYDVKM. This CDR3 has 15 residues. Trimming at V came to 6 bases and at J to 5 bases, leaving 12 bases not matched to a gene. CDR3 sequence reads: CASSPSRGLFDEQYF. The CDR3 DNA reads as TGTGCCAGCAGCCCAAGCAGGGGGCTGTTTGACGAGCAGTACTTC.

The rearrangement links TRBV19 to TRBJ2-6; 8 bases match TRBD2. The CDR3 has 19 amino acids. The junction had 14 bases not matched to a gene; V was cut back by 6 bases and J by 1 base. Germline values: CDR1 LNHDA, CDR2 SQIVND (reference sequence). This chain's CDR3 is CASSDPLRGGASGANVLTF. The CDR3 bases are TGTGCCAGTAGCGACCCCCTTCGGGGGGGGGCATCTGGGGCCAACGTCCTGACTTTC.

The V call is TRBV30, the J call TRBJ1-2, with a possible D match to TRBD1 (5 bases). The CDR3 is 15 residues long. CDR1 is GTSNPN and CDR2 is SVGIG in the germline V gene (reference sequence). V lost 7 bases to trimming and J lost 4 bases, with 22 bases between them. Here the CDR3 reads CASLQFGTDVYGYTF. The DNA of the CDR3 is TGTGCCTCACTCCAATTTGGGACGGATGTCTATGGCTACACCTTC.